These 17 T cell receptor beta chains share one sample of origin, sequenced in a study of identical twins. Via MiXCR, TCRdb re-called the 5' RACE reads, giving one row per CDR3 protein. The sample consists of under 250,000 distinct CDR3 sequences, around 8% of them appearing once. In addition, the sample was reused for a study of yellow fever vaccine responses in identical twins.

Material: memory (CD45RO+) T cells sorted from blood. All receptors come from a woman aged 18-35 years in good health.

The chain links TRBV11-1 to TRBJ2-1; D perhaps matches TRBD1 (6 bases). Trimming took 7 bases from V and 4 from J, leaving 29 bases between them. Germline V gene data show CDR1 as SGHAT and CDR2 as FQDESV (reference sequence). This CDR3 is built from 19 residues. CDR3 sequence reads: CASTPPPFGGLETYNEQFF. DNA for the CDR3: TGTGCCAGCACCCCACCCCCTTTTGGGGGCTTGGAAACATACAATGAGCAGTTCTTC. The full variable domain, completed using reference TRBV11-1 and TRBJ2-1, is EAEVAQSPRYKITEKSQAVAFWCDPISGHATLYWYRQILGQGPELLVQFQDESVVDDSQLPKDRFSAERLKGVDSTLKIQPAELGDSAMYLCASTPPPFGGLETYNEQFFGPGTRLTVL.

The rearrangement uses TRBV30 and TRBJ2-2, with 10 bases fitting TRBD2. The ends lost 5 bases at V and 5 bases at J; junction bases unmatched: 5. The CDR3 sequence is 14 residues long. The germline gives CDR1 GTSNPN, CDR2 SVGIG (reference sequence). The CDR3 nucleotides are TGTGCCTGGGTCCGTAGCGGGGGGACCGGGGAGCTGTTTTTT. Translated, it gives CAWVRSGGTGELFF.

The CDR3 is CASSLGQGDLRDTQYF. The DNA for the CDR3 is TGTGCCAGCAGTTTGGGACAGGGGGACCTTCGGGATACGCAGTATTTT. The chain carries TRBV27 and TRBJ2-3; 11 nucleotides agree with TRBD1. The germline V gene has CDR1 MNHEY and CDR2 SMNVEV (reference sequence). J was trimmed by 6 bases and V by 3 bases; bases with no gene match: 8. The CDR3 extends over 16 amino acids.

This clonotype was detected ten times or more. This chain links TRBV6-5 with TRBJ2-2, with a tentative D call TRBD1 (6 bases). V gave up 6 bases and J gave up 7 bases, with 18 bases separating them. CDR1 is MNHEY and CDR2 is SVGAGI in the germline V gene. The CDR3 covers 15 residues. The CDR3 is CASRRGTPTGGELFF. The DNA for the CDR3 is TGTGCCAGCAGACGAGGGACACCGACTGGCGGGGAGCTGTTTTTT.

The chain is built from TRBV6-1 and TRBJ2-5; no firm D call. V was shortened by 3 bases and J by 4 bases, with 9 bases between the two germline ends. Germline V lookup: CDR1 MNHNS, CDR2 SASEGT. The CDR3 extends over 13 amino acids. The CDR3 DNA reads TGTGCCAGCAGTGATTGGCTTAGAGAGACCCAGTACTTC. Protein sequence: CASSDWLRETQYF.

This clonotype was observed a handful of times. The chain joins TRBV5-8 to TRBJ1-3, with 8 nucleotides matching TRBD1. This CDR3 region has 16 residues. V shed 4 bases and J 0 bases; nucleotides not matched to a gene: 6. Germline V CDR1 and CDR2: SGHTS, YDEGEE. In nucleotides, the CDR3 is TGTGCCAGCAGCCCGGGACAGGACTACTCTGGAAACACCATATATTTT. Its translation: CASSPGQDYSGNTIYF. The full variable domain, rest sourced from reference TRBV5-8 and TRBJ1-3, is EAGVTQSPTHLIKTRGQQATLRCSPISGHTSVYWYQQALGLGLQFLLWYDEGEERNRGNFPPRFSGRQFPNYSSELNVNALELEDSALYLCASSPGQDYSGNTIYFGEGSWLTVV.

Only a few counts were recorded for this clonotype. V gene TRBV28 combines with J gene TRBJ2-5; D tentatively fits TRBD1 or TRBD2 (5 bases each). V was trimmed by 8 bases and J by 4 bases, leaving 14 bases between them. The CDR3 consists of 13 residues. CDR1 and CDR2 (germline): MDHEN, SYDVKM. DNA for the CDR3: TGTGCCAGCGGGGGATTCGGCGGAGAGACCCAGTACTTC. It is translated as CASGGFGGETQYF.

This clonotype was detected ten times or more. The chain is built from TRBV29-1 and TRBJ2-1; 9 bases are a match to TRBD2. This CDR3 spans 12 amino acids. J gave up 9 bases and V 7 bases, and 7 bases lay outside the gene matches. The germline V gene encodes CDR1 SQVTM and CDR2 ANQGSEA. CDR3 amino acids: CSAIAGVGEQFF. CDR3 nucleotides: TGCAGCGCAATAGCGGGAGTAGGTGAGCAGTTCTTC.

The genes are TRBV20-1 and TRBJ2-7, with 7 nucleotides matching TRBD1. The V gene's germline CDR1 is DFQATT and CDR2 SNEGSKA (reference sequence). Trimming took 5 bases from V and 7 from J; bases not matched to a gene: 17. The CDR3 loop spans 15 amino acids. The CDR3 nucleotides are TGCAGTGCTTTGAACCTCAGACAGGGTCGAAATGAGCAGTACTTC. It encodes CSALNLRQGRNEQYF.

This clonotype was detected only a few times. V usage is TRBV7-8 and J usage is TRBJ2-5; D may match TRBD1 or TRBD2 (5 bases each). Trimming pared 8 bases from V and 5 bases from J, leaving 9 bases between. Germline V gene data show CDR1 as SGHVS and CDR2 as FQNEAQ. There are 11 residues in the CDR3. In DNA, the CDR3 is TGTGCCAGCGGCGAGGGGGAGACCCAGTACTTC. Its protein product is CASGEGETQYF.

The chain uses TRBV21-1 and TRBJ2-7; the table calls TRBD1, which could not be checked here. TRBV21-1 is a pseudogene segment. This CDR3 spans 15 amino acids. As DNA, the CDR3 is TGTGCCAGCAGTCCCGGTCGGGCATCGATCTACGAGCAGTACTTC. Amino acids: CASSPGRASIYEQYF.

The chain is built from TRBV20-1 and TRBJ2-7, with a weak D call TRBD2 (6 bases). V lost 3 bases to trimming and J lost 2 bases, with 23 bases between them. This CDR3 contains 17 residues. In germline, CDR1 is DFQATT, CDR2 SNEGSKA (reference sequence). CDR3 residues: CSASPLGSSGVPYEQYF. The CDR3 coding sequence is TGCAGTGCTAGCCCCCTCGGCTCCTCGGGGGTACCCTACGAGCAGTACTTC.

This clonotype was picked up many times. The rearrangement links TRBV3-1 to TRBJ2-7; 9 nucleotides line up with TRBD2. This CDR3 region has 14 residues. V dropped 2 bases and J dropped 2; count of bases not matched to a gene: 1. CDR1 is LGHDT and CDR2 is YNNKEL in the germline V gene (reference sequence). The CDR3 DNA reads as TGTGCCAGCAGCCAATCTAGCGGGGCCTACGAGCAGTACTTC. The encoded protein is CASSQSSGAYEQYF.

This clonotype has only a few counts. The CDR3 sequence is CASSSTLTGTGVNEQFF. The CDR3 DNA reads TGTGCCAGCAGCTCAACTTTGACCGGGACAGGGGTCAATGAGCAGTTCTTC. This sequence joins TRBV7-2 and TRBJ2-1, with 10 bases identical to TRBD1. The CDR3 covers 17 residues. V dropped 4 bases and J dropped 6; count of bases not matched to a gene: 12. The V gene's germline CDR1 is SGHTA and CDR2 FQGNSA.

The rearrangement uses TRBV7-8 and TRBJ2-4; TRBD2 matches 13 bases. V shed 1 base and J 1 base; nucleotides not matched to a gene: 10. The CDR3 runs 20 residues. Germline CDR1 SGHVS, CDR2 FQNEAQ. CDR3 sequence: CASSLEGTSGKGGAKNIQYF. The CDR3 coding sequence is TGTGCCAGCAGCTTAGAAGGGACTAGCGGGAAGGGAGGCGCCAAAAACATTCAGTACTTC.

The CDR3 DNA reads as TGTGCCAGCAGTGACTGGGCTAGCGGGGAGCTGTTTTTT. Protein sequence: CASSDWASGELFF. The chain joins TRBV6-6 to TRBJ2-2; D unresolved. Germline CDR1 and CDR2: MNHNY and SVGAGI (reference sequence). V shed 5 bases and J shed 7 bases, with 11 bases lying between them. The CDR3 spans 13 residues.

This clonotype was picked up a small number of times. The genes are TRBV20-1 and TRBJ2-5; no clear D. Trimming removed 5 bases at V and 5 bases at J, with 9 bases between. The CDR3 covers 11 residues. CDR1 is DFQATT, CDR2 SNEGSKA, per germline (reference sequence). CDR3 sequence: CSAASSETQYF. CDR3 in DNA: TGCAGTGCTGCCAGCTCTGAGACCCAGTACTTC.